This is a list of T cell receptor beta chains from one sample in a study of beta chain features in type 1 diabetes. Generated by immunoSEQ multiplex PCR, the TCRdb table keeps only in-frame clones and is missing some. This sample has about 160,000 clones, with 10% found just once. Sequencing was done on a sample of central memory CD4+ T cells from blood. These receptors came from a man younger than 40 with type 1 diabetes. Each CDR3 is given with its conserved first and last residue. D genes are given only for firm matches. Size is omitted from some rows. Given values are once, few, many or a class for expanded clones.

CDR3 DNA | CDR3 protein | V gene | D gene | clone size | J gene
TGTGCCACCAGCAGAGATTCGGGAGGCTACACCTTC | CATSRDSGGYTF | TRBV15 | . | few | TRBJ1-2
TGTGCCAGCAGCCCTGGGACAGGGGGCGATCAGCCCCAGCATTTT | CASSPGTGGDQPQHF | TRBV7-9 | TRBD1 | few | TRBJ1-5
TGTGCCAGCAGCCCCTGGCAGGGACAGGGAGGCAATCAGCCCCAGCATTTT | CASSPWQGQGGNQPQHF | TRBV28 | TRBD1 | . | TRBJ1-5
TGCGCCAGCAGCCAATCGACAGGTTCGGAGACCCAGTACTTC | CASSQSTGSETQYF | TRBV5-1 | . | few | TRBJ2-5
TGTGCCAGCAGCGTCCTTAGCGGGACGATCAATGAGCAGTTCTTC | CASSVLSGTINEQFF | TRBV9 | TRBD2 | few | TRBJ2-1
TGTGCCAGTAGTATCGGTTCCCCCAGGGACATTCAGTACTTC | CASSIGSPRDIQYF | TRBV19 | . | many | TRBJ2-4
TGTGCCAGTAGGGGACTAGCGGGAAGTGATCGATACGAGCAGTACTTC | CASRGLAGSDRYEQYF | TRBV19 | TRBD2 | few | TRBJ2-7
TGTGCCAGCACGGACGGGACGAACACCGGGGAGCTGTTTTTT | CASTDGTNTGELFF | TRBV18 | . | few | TRBJ2-2
TGTGCCAGCAGTGAATATACGCTCGGGCGGGAGAGCACAGATACGCAGTATTTT | CASSEYTLGRESTDTQYF | TRBV25-1 | TRBD2 | few | TRBJ2-3
TGTGCCAGCAGCGTAGGCGGTAGGAACACCGGGGAGCTGTTTTTT | CASSVGGRNTGELFF | TRBV9 | . | . | TRBJ2-2
TGTGCCAGCAGTACGCGACAGGGATACTACGAGCAGTACTTC | CASSTRQGYYEQYF | TRBV28 | TRBD1 | few | TRBJ2-7
TGTGCCAGCAGTGCACCGGGACTAGCGAGACACGAGCAGTTCTTC | CASSAPGLARHEQFF | TRBV27 | TRBD2 | . | TRBJ2-1
TGTGCCAGCAGTTTCCGGACTAGCGGGAGTGAGCAGTTCTTC | CASSFRTSGSEQFF | TRBV6-1 | TRBD2 | . | TRBJ2-1
TGTGCCAGCTCACCACAGGGTCAGGGCACTGAAGCTTTCTTT | CASSPQGQGTEAFF | TRBV18 | . | few | TRBJ1-1
TGTGCCAGCAGCTTAACGGACTCCGGGACAAAAATCCATGGCTACACCTTC | CASSLTDSGTKIHGYTF | TRBV7-3 | . | . | TRBJ1-2
TGTGCCAGCACCCAACAGGGGGCGAACACCGGGGAGCTGTTTTTT | CASTQQGANTGELFF | TRBV6-1 | TRBD1 | . | TRBJ2-2
TGTGCCAGCTCACCAGCGTTCATGCCTCCGGGACACCGCTATGGCTACACCTTC | CASSPAFMPPGHRYGYTF | TRBV18 | . | . | TRBJ1-2
TGCGCCAGCAGCCAAGATCTAGCATCTAACACTGAAGCTTTCTTT | CASSQDLASNTEAFF | TRBV4-3 | . | few | TRBJ1-1
TGTGCCAGCAGCAACGGTGGGGGGACTGAAGCTTTCTTT | CASSNGGGTEAFF | TRBV6-1 | . | . | TRBJ1-1
TGTGCCAGCAGCCCGAACAGGGGGACGGTGTACCAAGAGACCCAGTACTTC | CASSPNRGTVYQETQYF | TRBV11-1 | TRBD1 | . | TRBJ2-5
TGTGCCAGCAGTGAAAGAGAGACAGGGACCCAGTACTTC | CASSERETGTQYF | TRBV6-1 | . | few | TRBJ2-5
TGTGCCAGCAGCTTCTGTGGGAGGGCCCCAGATACGCAGTATTTT | CASSFCGRAPDTQYF | TRBV5-6 | TRBD2 | few | TRBJ2-3
TGTGCCAGCAGTTTAGGAGGGTCCCGGAACACTGAAGCTTTCTTT | CASSLGGSRNTEAFF | TRBV28 | . | . | TRBJ1-1
TGTGCCAGCAGCTCTACTGACGGGAGGGCCAAAAACATTCAGTACTTC | CASSSTDGRAKNIQYF | TRBV9 | TRBD2 | . | TRBJ2-4
TGTGCCAGCAGCTTTGGTGGCAGGGGTCTTTTAAGATCTGGAAACACCATATATTTT | CASSFGGRGLLRSGNTIYF | TRBV7-9 | . | . | TRBJ1-3
TGTGCCAGCAGCCAGGGACTATCAGGTGGCGAGACCCAGTACTTC | CASSQGLSGGETQYF | TRBV4-2 | TRBD2 | few | TRBJ2-5
TGTGCCAGCAGCCAAGGAGGACGGGATCGCTCCTACAATGAGCAGTTCTTC | CASSQGGRDRSYNEQFF | TRBV14 | . | . | TRBJ2-1
TGTGCCAGCAGCTTAACTACTAGCGGGCACCAGGCAGATACGCAGTATTTT | CASSLTTSGHQADTQYF | TRBV7-2 | TRBD2 | . | TRBJ2-3
TGTGCCAGCAGCTCAGAACTACCCCCGGAGCAGTACTTC | CASSSELPPEQYF | TRBV7-9 | . | few | TRBJ2-7
TGTGCCAGCAGCGCACAGGGGGCATCGGGCGGGGAGCTGTTTTTT | CASSAQGASGGELFF | TRBV2 | TRBD1 | few | TRBJ2-2
TGTGCCAGCAGCAGGGGACTAGCGGGGACCAATGAGCAGTTCTTC | CASSRGLAGTNEQFF | TRBV7-2 | TRBD2 | few | TRBJ2-1
TGCGCCAGCAGCTTGGGGCAGGGGCAAGAGACCCAGTACTTC | CASSLGQGQETQYF | TRBV5-1 | . | . | TRBJ2-5
TGCAGCGCCACCGTAGCGGGAACCGGGGAGCTGTTTTTT | CSATVAGTGELFF | TRBV29-1 | TRBD2 | few | TRBJ2-2
TGTGCCAGCAGCACAGGACAGGTAGACGAAGCTTTCTTT | CASSTGQVDEAFF | TRBV4-2 | TRBD1 | . | TRBJ1-1
TGTGCCAGCAGTGAATTTAGCTGGGGCTACACCTTC | CASSEFSWGYTF | TRBV25-1 | . | few | TRBJ1-2
TGTGCCAGCAGCCCTGGCGGGACTAGCGGTTACTACAATGAGCAGTTCTTC | CASSPGGTSGYYNEQFF | TRBV5-4 | TRBD2 | . | TRBJ2-1
TGTGCCAGCAGCCGATCTGGGGCGACTTCTGGCGAGACCCAGTACTTC | CASSRSGATSGETQYF | TRBV7-9 | . | many | TRBJ2-5
TGTGCCAGCAGCACCAGTCCCGCGAACACCGGGGAGCTGTTTTTT | CASSTSPANTGELFF | TRBV9 | . | few | TRBJ2-2
TGTGCCAGCAGTGAATCCAGGGTCCCCTCCTACGAGCAGTACTTC | CASSESRVPSYEQYF | TRBV2 | . | few | TRBJ2-7
TGTGCCAGCAGTTACTCGGGGACAGCTTACGATGAGCAGTTCTTC | CASSYSGTAYDEQFF | TRBV6-6 | TRBD1 | few | TRBJ2-1
TGTGCCAGCAACTACCGGGGACAATTAGCCTACGAGCAGTACTTC | CASNYRGQLAYEQYF | TRBV5-6 | . | few | TRBJ2-7
TGCGCCAGCAGCTTTACTATAGCGGGGGAAGAGACCCAGTACTTC | CASSFTIAGEETQYF | TRBV5-1 | TRBD2 | few | TRBJ2-5